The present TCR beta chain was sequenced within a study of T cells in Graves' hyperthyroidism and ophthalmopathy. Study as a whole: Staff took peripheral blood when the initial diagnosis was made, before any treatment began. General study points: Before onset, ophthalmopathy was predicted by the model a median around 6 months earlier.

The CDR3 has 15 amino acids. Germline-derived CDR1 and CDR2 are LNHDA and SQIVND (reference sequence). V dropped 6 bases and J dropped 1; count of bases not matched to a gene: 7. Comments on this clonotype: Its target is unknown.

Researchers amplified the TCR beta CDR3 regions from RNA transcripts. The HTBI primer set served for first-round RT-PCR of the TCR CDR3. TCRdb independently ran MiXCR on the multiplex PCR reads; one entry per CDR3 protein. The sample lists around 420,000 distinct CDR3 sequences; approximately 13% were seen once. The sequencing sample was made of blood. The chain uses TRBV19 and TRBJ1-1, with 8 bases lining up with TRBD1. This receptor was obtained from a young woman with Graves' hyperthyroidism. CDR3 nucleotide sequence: TGTGCCAGTAGCGACAGGGGATCAAGGAACACTGAAGCTTTCTTT. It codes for CASSDRGSRNTEAFF.